Listed below are T cell receptor beta chains from one sample, sequenced in a study of PD-1 blockade in classical Hodgkin lymphoma. Clones were sequenced by immunoSEQ multiplex PCR, and TCRdb holds only the in-frame ones, with some missing. The data show about 32,000 clones, with about 81% seen just once and about 15% held by the top ten. The sample consisted of peripheral blood mononuclear cells (PBMCs), taken before the fourth cycle of nivolumab. These receptors came from a human donor with classical Hodgkin lymphoma. Each CDR3 is given with its conserved first and last residue. The D gene is left open where the match is weak. Not all rows give a size; the values are once, few, many and, for expanded clones, a class.

V: TRBV10-3
length: 16
D: TRBD1
size: .
J: TRBJ2-5
CDR3: CAISESVGQVQETQYF
DNA: TGTGCCATCAGTGAGTCGGTCGGACAGGTTCAAGAGACCCAGTACTTC

V: TRBV6-1
length: 17
D: .
size: .
J: TRBJ2-3
CDR3: CASSERVQSLGRDTQYF
DNA: TGTGCCAGCAGTGAAAGGGTGCAGAGCTTGGGTAGAGATACGCAGTATTTT

V: TRBV18
length: 15
D: TRBD1
size: .
J: TRBJ1-5
CDR3: CASSTAGQGEQPQHF
DNA: TGTGCCAGCTCCACCGCGGGACAGGGCGAACAGCCCCAGCATTTT

V: TRBV28
length: 12
D: .
size: .
J: TRBJ2-1
CDR3: CASSLDLREQFF
DNA: TGTGCCAGCAGCCTGGACTTGCGGGAGCAGTTCTTC

V: TRBV9
length: 14
D: .
size: few
J: TRBJ1-1
CDR3: CASSVTGGLTEAFF
DNA: TGTGCCAGCAGCGTAACTGGGGGGCTCACTGAAGCTTTCTTT

V: TRBV6-1
length: 14
D: TRBD1
size: few
J: TRBJ1-6
CDR3: CASSGQGDNSPLHF
DNA: TGTGCCAGCAGTGGACAGGGGGATAATTCACCCCTCCACTTT

V: TRBV7-8
length: 16
D: .
size: .
J: TRBJ2-2
CDR3: CASSLSQGYSIGELFF
DNA: TGTGCCAGCAGCTTGAGCCAGGGCTATAGTATTGGGGAGCTGTTTTTT

V: TRBV29-1
length: 12
D: TRBD1
size: few
J: TRBJ1-5
CDR3: CSVGQVNQPQHF
DNA: TGCAGCGTGGGACAGGTTAATCAGCCCCAGCATTTT

V: TRBV6-1
length: 15
D: TRBD1
size: .
J: TRBJ2-2
CDR3: CASSPQGALAGELFF
DNA: TGTGCCAGCAGTCCACAGGGGGCGCTGGCCGGGGAGCTGTTTTTT

V: TRBV4-2
length: 16
D: TRBD1
size: .
J: TRBJ1-4
CDR3: CASSQLTTGDNEKLFF
DNA: TGTGCCAGCAGCCAACTTACGACAGGGGATAATGAAAAACTGTTTTTT

V: TRBV11-2
length: 13
D: .
size: .
J: TRBJ2-5
CDR3: CASSLGFKETQYF
DNA: TGTGCCAGCAGCTTAGGCTTTAAAGAGACCCAGTACTTC

V: TRBV19
length: 15
D: .
size: .
J: TRBJ2-2
CDR3: CASSYVTGNTGELFF
DNA: TGTGCCAGTAGTTACGTGACAGGGAACACCGGGGAGCTGTTTTTT

V: TRBV11-3
length: 13
D: .
size: once
J: TRBJ2-7
CDR3: CASSLGSSYEQYF
DNA: TGTGCCAGCAGCTTGGGCAGCTCCTACGAGCAGTACTTC

V: TRBV5-1
length: 14
D: TRBD1
size: .
J: TRBJ2-5
CDR3: CASSQMGQGVTQYF
DNA: TGCGCCAGCAGCCAAATGGGACAGGGAGTGACCCAGTACTTC

V: TRBV7-8
length: 13
D: .
size: few
J: TRBJ1-2
CDR3: CASSLGRDYGYTF
DNA: TGTGCCAGCAGCTTAGGGAGAGACTATGGCTACACCTTC

V: TRBV28
length: 14
D: .
size: .
J: TRBJ2-3
CDR3: CASSLGGYTDTQYF
DNA: TGTGCCAGCAGTCTTGGCGGTTACACAGATACGCAGTATTTT

V: TRBV19
length: 13
D: .
size: medium-sized
J: TRBJ1-2
CDR3: CASRLDRHYGYTF
DNA: TGTGCCAGCAGACTCGACAGACACTATGGCTACACCTTC

V: TRBV5-6
length: 18
D: .
size: .
J: TRBJ1-6
CDR3: CASSFGTSNPDYNSPLHF
DNA: TGTGCCAGCAGCTTTGGGACATCTAACCCCGACTATAATTCACCCCTCCACTTT

V: TRBV9
length: 14
D: TRBD2
size: .
J: TRBJ2-1
CDR3: CASSVSGGNNEQFF
DNA: TGTGCCAGCAGCGTGTCCGGGGGGAACAATGAGCAGTTCTTC

V: TRBV7-9
length: 17
D: .
size: .
J: TRBJ1-6
CDR3: CASSLPPGRQRDSPLHF
DNA: TGTGCCAGCAGCTTGCCTCCGGGACGCCAGAGGGATTCACCCCTCCACTTT

V: TRBV5-1
length: 13
D: TRBD1
size: .
J: TRBJ1-2
CDR3: CASSPGTGAGYTF
DNA: TGCGCCAGCAGCCCCGGGACAGGAGCTGGCTACACCTTC

V: TRBV7-9
length: 13
D: .
size: .
J: TRBJ1-2
CDR3: CASSPDRDYGYTF
DNA: TGTGCCAGCAGTCCGGACAGAGACTATGGCTACACCTTC

V: TRBV2
length: 14
D: .
size: .
J: TRBJ2-3
CDR3: CASSVDSLGDTQYF
DNA: TGTGCCAGCAGTGTGGACTCTTTGGGGGATACGCAGTATTTT

V: TRBV18
length: 14
D: .
size: .
J: TRBJ1-5
CDR3: CASSQRRTNLAQHF
DNA: TGTGCCAGCTCACAGAGGCGAACCAACCTGGCCCAGCATTTT

V: TRBV4-3
length: 15
D: TRBD1
size: .
J: TRBJ2-5
CDR3: CASSQDRTGGKTQYF
DNA: TGCGCCAGCAGCCAAGATAGGACAGGGGGTAAGACCCAGTACTTC

V: TRBV5-6
length: 16
D: .
size: .
J: TRBJ2-1
CDR3: CASSPPDTYSYNEQFF
DNA: TGTGCCAGCAGCCCACCGGACACCTACTCCTACAATGAGCAGTTCTTC

V: TRBV11-2
length: 16
D: TRBD1
size: .
J: TRBJ2-4
CDR3: CASSSPLGTGADIQYF
DNA: TGTGCCAGCAGCTCCCCCTTGGGGACAGGGGCAGACATTCAGTACTTC

V: TRBV6-6
length: 15
D: .
size: .
J: TRBJ1-6
CDR3: CASTPRVEGGSPLHF
DNA: TGTGCCAGCACCCCCCGGGTGGAGGGTGGGTCACCCCTCCACTTT

V: TRBV10-3
length: 13
D: .
size: few
J: TRBJ1-2
CDR3: CAISAAGSYGYTF
DNA: TGTGCCATCAGTGCTGCAGGATCCTATGGCTACACCTTC

V: TRBV27
length: 14
D: .
size: few
J: TRBJ2-3
CDR3: CASSSSLTTDTQYF
DNA: TGTGCCAGCAGTTCCTCCCTCACAACAGATACGCAGTATTTT

V: TRBV28
length: 15
D: .
size: .
J: TRBJ1-6
CDR3: CASSPRGNYNSPLRF
DNA: TGTGCCAGCAGCCCCCGGGGCAACTATAATTCACCCCTCCGCTTT

V: TRBV5-8
length: 13
D: .
size: .
J: TRBJ1-1
CDR3: CASSFAVNTEAFF
DNA: TGTGCCAGCAGCTTTGCGGTGAACACTGAAGCTTTCTTT

V: TRBV11-3
length: 14
D: .
size: .
J: TRBJ1-2
CDR3: CASSVGWGNYGYTF
DNA: TGTGCCAGCAGCGTGGGTTGGGGGAACTATGGCTACACCTTC

V: TRBV4-2
length: 15
D: .
size: once
J: TRBJ2-5
CDR3: CASSQDLLARETQYF
DNA: TGTGCCAGCAGCCAAGATCTCTTGGCGAGGGAGACCCAGTACTTC

V: TRBV4-2
length: 17
D: TRBD2
size: .
J: TRBJ2-7
CDR3: CASSQIGTSGRLYEQYF
DNA: TGTGCCAGCAGCCAAATTGGGACTAGCGGGAGACTCTACGAGCAGTACTTC

V: TRBV19
length: 15
D: TRBD2
size: .
J: TRBJ2-1
CDR3: CASSRGTSGNDEQFF
DNA: TGTGCCAGTAGTAGAGGGACTAGCGGGAACGATGAGCAGTTCTTC

V: TRBV7-2
length: 15
D: .
size: .
J: TRBJ2-2
CDR3: CASSLVSTNTGELFF
DNA: TGTGCCAGCAGCTTAGTCTCCACAAACACCGGGGAGCTGTTTTTT

V: TRBV5-4
length: 16
D: TRBD2
size: .
J: TRBJ2-5
CDR3: CASSLRLAGGRETQYF
DNA: TGTGCCAGCAGCTTAAGACTAGCGGGGGGGCGGGAGACCCAGTACTTC

V: TRBV5-6
length: 16
D: .
size: .
J: TRBJ1-5
CDR3: CASSLRGVGSNQPQHF
DNA: TGTGCCAGCAGCTTGCGAGGGGTAGGGAGCAATCAGCCCCAGCATTTT

V: TRBV7-2
length: 13
D: .
size: .
J: TRBJ2-3
CDR3: CASSLAGQDSRYF
DNA: TGTGCCAGCAGCTTAGCGGGGCAGGACTCGCGGTATTTT

V: TRBV5-6
length: 13
D: TRBD1
size: .
J: TRBJ2-7
CDR3: CASRGTGPYEQYF
DNA: TGTGCCAGTAGGGGGACAGGGCCCTACGAGCAGTACTTC

V: TRBV7-3
length: 15
D: .
size: .
J: TRBJ2-1
CDR3: CASSLGPSSYNEQFF
DNA: TGTGCCAGCAGCTTAGGCCCAAGCTCCTACAATGAGCAGTTCTTC

V: TRBV6-5
length: 13
D: .
size: .
J: TRBJ1-1
CDR3: CASTPAGDTEAFF
DNA: TGTGCCAGCACCCCTGCGGGGGACACTGAAGCTTTCTTT

V: TRBV4-1
length: 16
D: TRBD2
size: .
J: TRBJ2-2
CDR3: CASSQDRRLAVGELFF
DNA: TGCGCCAGCAGCCAAGACCGTCGACTAGCGGTCGGGGAGCTGTTTTTT

V: TRBV19
length: 16
D: .
size: .
J: TRBJ2-2
CDR3: CASRTQGGAHTGELFF
DNA: TGTGCCAGTAGGACCCAGGGGGGGGCACACACCGGGGAGCTGTTTTTT

V: TRBV12-1
length: 17
D: .
size: .
J: TRBJ2-1
CDR3: CASSPNGSGCSYNEQFF
DNA: TGTGCCAGCAGCCCGAATGGTAGCGGTTGCTCCTACAATGAGCAGTTCTTC

V: TRBV12-5
length: 15
D: TRBD2
size: .
J: TRBJ2-2
CDR3: CASGTPGGITGELFF
DNA: TGTGCTAGTGGTACACCGGGGGGAATCACCGGGGAGCTGTTTTTT

V: TRBV6-5
length: 16
D: TRBD2
size: .
J: TRBJ2-1
CDR3: CASSSPQRGGWNEQFF
DNA: TGTGCCAGCAGTTCCCCACAGCGGGGGGGTTGGAATGAGCAGTTCTTC

V: TRBV7-2
length: 14
D: TRBD1
size: once
J: TRBJ1-2
CDR3: CASSPTTGAYGYTF
DNA: TGTGCCAGCAGCCCGACGACAGGGGCTTATGGCTACACCTTC

V: TRBV7-9
length: 15
D: .
size: .
J: TRBJ1-1
CDR3: CASSLMTGTGNKAFF
DNA: TGTGCCAGCAGCTTAATGACCGGGACCGGGAACAAAGCTTTCTTT

V: TRBV9
length: 14
D: .
size: once
J: TRBJ2-2
CDR3: CASRDNTNTGELFF
DNA: TGTGCCAGCAGGGACAACACGAACACCGGGGAGCTGTTTTTT